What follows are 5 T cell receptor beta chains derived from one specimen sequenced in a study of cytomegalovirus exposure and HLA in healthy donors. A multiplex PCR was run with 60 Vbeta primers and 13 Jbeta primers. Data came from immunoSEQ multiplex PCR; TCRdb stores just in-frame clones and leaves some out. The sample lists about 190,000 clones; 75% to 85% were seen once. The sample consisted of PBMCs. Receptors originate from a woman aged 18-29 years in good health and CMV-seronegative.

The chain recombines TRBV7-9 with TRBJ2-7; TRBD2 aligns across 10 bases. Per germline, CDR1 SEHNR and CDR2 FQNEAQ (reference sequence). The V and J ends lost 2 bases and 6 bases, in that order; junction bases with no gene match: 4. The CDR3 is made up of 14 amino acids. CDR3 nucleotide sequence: TGTGCCAGCAGCTTAAGCGGGAGGGCCGGCGAGCAGTACTTC. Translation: CASSLSGRAGEQYF.

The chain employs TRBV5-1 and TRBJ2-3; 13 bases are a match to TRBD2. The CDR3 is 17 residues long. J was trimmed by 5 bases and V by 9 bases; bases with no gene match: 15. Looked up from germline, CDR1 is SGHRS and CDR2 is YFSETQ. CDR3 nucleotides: TGCGCCACCAAACGTACCCCGGGACTAGCGGGACAAGATACGCAGTATTTT. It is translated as CATKRTPGLAGQDTQYF.

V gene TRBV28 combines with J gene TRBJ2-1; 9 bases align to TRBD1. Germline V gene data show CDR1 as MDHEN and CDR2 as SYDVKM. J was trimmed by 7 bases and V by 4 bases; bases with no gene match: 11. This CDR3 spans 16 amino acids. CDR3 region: CASSSTGTGLTNEQFF. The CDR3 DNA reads TGTGCCAGCAGTTCCACCGGGACAGGGTTGACGAATGAGCAGTTCTTC. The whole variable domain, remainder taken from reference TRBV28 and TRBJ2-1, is DVKVTQSSRYLVKRTGEKVFLECVQDMDHENMFWYRQDPGLGLRLIYFSYDVKMKEKGDIPEGYSVSREKKERFSLILESASTNQTSMYLCASSSTGTGLTNEQFFGPGTRLTVL.

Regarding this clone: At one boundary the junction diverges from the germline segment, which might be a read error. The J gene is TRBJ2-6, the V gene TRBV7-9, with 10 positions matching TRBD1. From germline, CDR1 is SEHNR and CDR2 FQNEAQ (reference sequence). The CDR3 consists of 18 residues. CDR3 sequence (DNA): TGTTCCAGCAGCTCCGGGACAGGGGTTCTCTCTGGGGCCAACGTCCTGACTTTC. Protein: CSSSSGTGVLSGANVLTF.

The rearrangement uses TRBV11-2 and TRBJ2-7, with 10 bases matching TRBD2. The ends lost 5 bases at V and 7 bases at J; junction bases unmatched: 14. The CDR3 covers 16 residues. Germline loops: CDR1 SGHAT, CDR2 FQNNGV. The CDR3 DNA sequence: TGTGCCAGCAGCGGGAGGACTAGCGGAGGCCCTCTGGAGCAGTACTTC. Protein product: CASSGRTSGGPLEQYF. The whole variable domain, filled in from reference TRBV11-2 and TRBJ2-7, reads EAGVAQSPRYKIIEKRQSVAFWCNPISGHATLYWYQQILGQGPKLLIQFQNNGVVDDSQLPKDRFSAERLKGVDSTLKIQPAKLEDSAVYLCASSGRTSGGPLEQYFGPGTRLTVT.